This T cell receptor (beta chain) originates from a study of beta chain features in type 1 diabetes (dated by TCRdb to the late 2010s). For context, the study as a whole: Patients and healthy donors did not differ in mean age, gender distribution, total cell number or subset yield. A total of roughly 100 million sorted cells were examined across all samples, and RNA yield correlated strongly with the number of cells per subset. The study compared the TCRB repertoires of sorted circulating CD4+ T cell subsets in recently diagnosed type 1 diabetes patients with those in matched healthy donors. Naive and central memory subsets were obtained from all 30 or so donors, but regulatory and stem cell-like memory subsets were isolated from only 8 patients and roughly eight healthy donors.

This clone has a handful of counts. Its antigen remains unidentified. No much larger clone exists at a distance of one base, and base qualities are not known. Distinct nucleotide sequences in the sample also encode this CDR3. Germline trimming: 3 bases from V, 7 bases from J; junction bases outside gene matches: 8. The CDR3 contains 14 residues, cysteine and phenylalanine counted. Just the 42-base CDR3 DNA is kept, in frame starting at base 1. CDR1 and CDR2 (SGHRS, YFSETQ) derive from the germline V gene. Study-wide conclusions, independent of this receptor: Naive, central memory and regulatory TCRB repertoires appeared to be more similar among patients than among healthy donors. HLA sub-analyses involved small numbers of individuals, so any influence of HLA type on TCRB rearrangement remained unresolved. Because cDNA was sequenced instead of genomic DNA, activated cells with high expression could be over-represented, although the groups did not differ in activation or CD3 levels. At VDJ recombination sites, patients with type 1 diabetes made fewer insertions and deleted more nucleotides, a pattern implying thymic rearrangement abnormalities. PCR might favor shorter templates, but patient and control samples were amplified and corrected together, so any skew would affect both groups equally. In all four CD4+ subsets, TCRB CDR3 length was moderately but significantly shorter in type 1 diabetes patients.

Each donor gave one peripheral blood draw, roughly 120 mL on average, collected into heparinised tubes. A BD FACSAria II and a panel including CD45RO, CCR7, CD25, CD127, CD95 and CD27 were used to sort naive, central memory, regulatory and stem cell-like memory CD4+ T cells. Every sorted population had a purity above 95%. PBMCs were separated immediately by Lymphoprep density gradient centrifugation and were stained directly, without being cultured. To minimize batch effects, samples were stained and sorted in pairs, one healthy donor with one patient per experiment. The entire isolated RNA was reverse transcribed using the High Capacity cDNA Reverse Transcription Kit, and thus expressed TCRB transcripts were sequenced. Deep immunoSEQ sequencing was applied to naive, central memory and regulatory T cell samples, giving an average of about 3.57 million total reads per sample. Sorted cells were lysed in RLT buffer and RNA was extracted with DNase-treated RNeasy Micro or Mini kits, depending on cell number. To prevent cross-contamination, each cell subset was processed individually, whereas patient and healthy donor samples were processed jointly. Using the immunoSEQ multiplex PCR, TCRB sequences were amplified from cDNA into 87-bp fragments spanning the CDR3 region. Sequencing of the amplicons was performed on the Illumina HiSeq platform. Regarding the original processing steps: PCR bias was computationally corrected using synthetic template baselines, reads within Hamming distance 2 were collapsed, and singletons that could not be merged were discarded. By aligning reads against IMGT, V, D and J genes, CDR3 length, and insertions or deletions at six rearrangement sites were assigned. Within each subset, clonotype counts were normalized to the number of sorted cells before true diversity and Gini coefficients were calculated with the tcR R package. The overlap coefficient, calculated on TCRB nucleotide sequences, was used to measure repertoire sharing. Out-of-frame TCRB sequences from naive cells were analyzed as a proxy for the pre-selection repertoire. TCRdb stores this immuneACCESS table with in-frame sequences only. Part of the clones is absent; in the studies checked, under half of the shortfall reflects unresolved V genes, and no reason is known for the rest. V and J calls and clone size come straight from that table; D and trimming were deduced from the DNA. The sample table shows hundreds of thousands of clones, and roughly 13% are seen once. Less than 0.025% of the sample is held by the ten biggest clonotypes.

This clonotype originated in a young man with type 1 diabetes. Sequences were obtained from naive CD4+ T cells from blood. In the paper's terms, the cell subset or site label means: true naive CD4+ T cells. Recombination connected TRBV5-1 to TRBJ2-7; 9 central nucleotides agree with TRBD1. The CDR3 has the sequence CASSSRDRVGEQYF. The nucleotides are TGCGCCAGCAGCTCCCGGGACAGGGTTGGGGAGCAGTACTTC.